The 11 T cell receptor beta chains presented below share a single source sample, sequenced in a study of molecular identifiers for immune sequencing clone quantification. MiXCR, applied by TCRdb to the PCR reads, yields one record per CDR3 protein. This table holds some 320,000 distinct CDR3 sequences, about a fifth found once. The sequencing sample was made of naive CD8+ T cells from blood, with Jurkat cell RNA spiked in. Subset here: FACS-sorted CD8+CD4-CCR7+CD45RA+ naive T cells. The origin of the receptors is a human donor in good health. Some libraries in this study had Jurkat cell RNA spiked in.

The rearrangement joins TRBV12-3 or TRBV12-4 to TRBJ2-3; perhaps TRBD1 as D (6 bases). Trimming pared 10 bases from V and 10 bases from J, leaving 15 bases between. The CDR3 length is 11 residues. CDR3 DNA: TGTGCCACCCTCCTTGGGGGCTCGCAGTATTTT. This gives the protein CATLLGGSQYF.

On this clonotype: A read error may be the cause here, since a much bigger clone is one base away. Written as DNA, the CDR3 is TGTGCCAGCAGAGCCACCTTGGTGGACACAGGTACGCAGTATTTT. Its translation is CASRATLVDTGTQYF. The chain links TRBV7-6 to TRBJ2-3, with TRBD1 as a possible D gene (5 bases). Germline CDR1 and CDR2: SGHVS and FNYEAQ. This CDR3 contains 15 residues.

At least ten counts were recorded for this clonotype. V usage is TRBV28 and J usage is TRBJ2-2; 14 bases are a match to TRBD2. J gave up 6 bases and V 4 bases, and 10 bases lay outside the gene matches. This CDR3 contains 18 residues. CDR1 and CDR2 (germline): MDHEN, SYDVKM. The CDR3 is CASSSRTSGRSLSGELFF. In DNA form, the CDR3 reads TGTGCCAGCAGTTCAAGGACTAGCGGGAGGTCCCTGTCCGGGGAGCTGTTTTTT.

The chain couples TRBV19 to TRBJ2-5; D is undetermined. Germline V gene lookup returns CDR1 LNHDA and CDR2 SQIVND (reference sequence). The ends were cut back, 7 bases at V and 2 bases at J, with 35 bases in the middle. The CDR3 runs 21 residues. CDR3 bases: TGTGCCAGTACCCTGAGAATTGGGTTCGGTTCCAGCCCCTCCGGTCAAGAGACCCAGTACTTC. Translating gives CASTLRIGFGSSPSGQETQYF.

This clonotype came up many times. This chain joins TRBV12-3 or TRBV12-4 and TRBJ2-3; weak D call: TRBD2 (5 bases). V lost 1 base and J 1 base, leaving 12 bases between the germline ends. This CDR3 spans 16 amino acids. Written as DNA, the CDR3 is TGTGCCAGCAGTTTAGGGTTGGGTAGCGGCACAGATACGCAGTATTTT. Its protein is CASSLGLGSGTDTQYF.

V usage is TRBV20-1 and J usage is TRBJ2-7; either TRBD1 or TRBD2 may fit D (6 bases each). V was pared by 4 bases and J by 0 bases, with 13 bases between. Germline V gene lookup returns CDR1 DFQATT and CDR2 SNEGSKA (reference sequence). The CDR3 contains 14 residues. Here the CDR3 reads CSAKARGPSYEQYF. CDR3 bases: TGCAGTGCTAAGGCTCGGGGGCCCTCCTACGAGCAGTACTTC.

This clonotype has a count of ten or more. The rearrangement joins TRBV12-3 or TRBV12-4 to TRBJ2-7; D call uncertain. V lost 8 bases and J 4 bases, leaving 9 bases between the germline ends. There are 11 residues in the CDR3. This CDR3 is CASGNIYEQYF. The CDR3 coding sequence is TGTGCCAGCGGGAATATTTACGAGCAGTACTTC.

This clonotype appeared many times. The CDR3 region is CASWDRGRNGEAFF. Here the CDR3 DNA reads TGTGCCAGCTGGGACAGGGGTCGGAATGGTGAAGCTTTCTTT. This rearrangement joins TRBV27 to TRBJ1-1; 10 nucleotides match TRBD1. Germline V lookup: CDR1 MNHEY, CDR2 SMNVEV (reference sequence). The CDR3 has 14 amino acids. Losses at the gene ends were 8 bases for V and 7 bases for J; bases not matched to a gene: 10.

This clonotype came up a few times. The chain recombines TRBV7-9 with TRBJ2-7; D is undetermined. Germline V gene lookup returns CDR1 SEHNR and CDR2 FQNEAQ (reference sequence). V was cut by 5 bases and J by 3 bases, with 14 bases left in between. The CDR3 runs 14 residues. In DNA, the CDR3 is TGTGCCAGCAGCCCAACAGTCATGGGCTACGAGCAGTACTTC. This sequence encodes CASSPTVMGYEQYF.

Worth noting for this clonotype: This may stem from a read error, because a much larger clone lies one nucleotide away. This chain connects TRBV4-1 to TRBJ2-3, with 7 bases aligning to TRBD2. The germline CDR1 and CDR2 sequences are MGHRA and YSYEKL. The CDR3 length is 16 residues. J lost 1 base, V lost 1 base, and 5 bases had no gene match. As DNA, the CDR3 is TGCGCCAGCAGCCAAGGTGCGCTAGCGGGCACAGATACGCAGTATTTT. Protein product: CASSQGALAGTDTQYF.

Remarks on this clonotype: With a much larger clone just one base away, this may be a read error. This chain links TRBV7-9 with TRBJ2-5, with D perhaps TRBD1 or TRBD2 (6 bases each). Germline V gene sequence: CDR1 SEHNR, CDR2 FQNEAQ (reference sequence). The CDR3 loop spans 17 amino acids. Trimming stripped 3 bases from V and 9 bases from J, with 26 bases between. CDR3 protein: CASSFPRQVVAGEAQYF. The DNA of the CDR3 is TGTGCCAGCAGCTTCCCCCGACAGGTCGTCGCAGGGGAGGCCCAGTACTTC.